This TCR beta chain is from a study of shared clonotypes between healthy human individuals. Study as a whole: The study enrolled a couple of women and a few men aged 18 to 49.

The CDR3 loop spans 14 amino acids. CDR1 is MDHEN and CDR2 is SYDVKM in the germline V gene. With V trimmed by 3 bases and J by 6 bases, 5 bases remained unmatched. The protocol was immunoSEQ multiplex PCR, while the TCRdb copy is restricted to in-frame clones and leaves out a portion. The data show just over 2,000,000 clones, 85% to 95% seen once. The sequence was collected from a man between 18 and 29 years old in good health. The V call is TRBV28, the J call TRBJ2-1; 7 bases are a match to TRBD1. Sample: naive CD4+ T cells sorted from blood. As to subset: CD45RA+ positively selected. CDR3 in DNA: TGTGCCAGCAGTTTCGTAGACAGGGTCAATGAGCAGTTCTTC. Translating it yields CASSFVDRVNEQFF.